This T cell receptor (beta chain) came from a study of PD-1 blockade in classical Hodgkin lymphoma. Overall study findings and caveats: TCR diversity at baseline was reported to be reduced in newly diagnosed patients relative to healthy donors.

Time point in this sample: cycle 4 day 1 (C4D1), after 6 weeks of nivolumab. Brentuximab vedotin exposure varied, and every patient relapsed after autologous stem cell transplantation. About this clone itself: What it recognizes is unknown.

Profiling relied on immunoSEQ multiplex PCR, and the TCRdb table lists in-frame clones only, not all of them. The sample consists of 23,000 or so clones, more than 75% of them appearing once. Looked up from germline, CDR1 is SQVTM and CDR2 is ANQGSEA. The CDR3 sequence is 11 residues long. Trimming took 0 bases from V and 6 from J, leaving 4 bases between them. This clonotype was obtained from a human donor with classical Hodgkin lymphoma. The rearrangement uses TRBV29-1 and TRBJ2-3, with D unresolved. The source was peripheral blood mononuclear cells (PBMCs), collected before the fourth cycle of nivolumab. The CDR3 is CSVEDGDTQYF. In DNA, the CDR3 is TGCAGCGTTGAAGACGGGGATACGCAGTATTTT.